Shown below are 11 T cell receptor beta chains from a single sample sequenced in a study of blood T cells in healthy people across ages. Using a J-beta primer mix together with a sample-barcoded 5' primer, a second PCR was run for about 6 to 12 cycles. TCRdb ran MiXCR on the 5' RACE reads and lists one entry per CDR3 protein. Of around 1.5 million distinct CDR3 sequences in the sample, approximately 59% were seen once. The sequenced sample consisted of blood. All receptors derive from a man between 18 and 29 years old in good health.

V is TRBV5-8 and J is TRBJ2-1, with 8 bases lining up with TRBD2. The better agreement between TRBJ2-7 and the DNA end casts doubt on the J call. The germline gives CDR1 SGHTS, CDR2 YDEGEE. This CDR3 has 14 amino acids. The CDR3 sequence is CASSLSGTYNEQYF. The CDR3 nucleotides read TGTGCCAGCAGCCTTAGCGGGACCTACAATGAGCAGTACTTC.

This clonotype was seen a few times. The chain joins TRBV3-1 to TRBJ2-7; D perhaps matches TRBD1 (6 bases). V gave up 3 bases and J gave up 0 bases, with 9 bases separating them. CDR3 length equals 14 residues. The germline V gene encodes CDR1 LGHDT and CDR2 YNNKEL (reference sequence). This CDR3 is CASSHGDTSYEQYF. CDR3 DNA: TGTGCCAGCAGCCACGGGGACACCTCCTACGAGCAGTACTTC.

This clonotype showed up just once. The chain has TRBV20-1 and TRBJ2-4; D might be TRBD1 or TRBD2, each matching 6 bases. TRBJ2-7 matches the DNA end more closely, so the J call is doubtful. Germline CDR1 and CDR2: DFQATT and SNEGSKA (reference sequence). The CDR3 loop spans 14 amino acids. CDR3 in amino acids: CSARIRPGGNEQYF. Written as DNA, the CDR3 is TGCAGTGCTAGAATCAGGCCCGGGGGCAACGAGCAGTACTTC.

This clonotype was seen a handful of times. The chain combines TRBV6-6 with TRBJ2-7; D is possibly TRBD2 (5 bases). The germline V gene encodes CDR1 MNHNY and CDR2 SVGAGI (reference sequence). V was clipped by 0 bases and J by 2 bases, with 14 bases between them. The length of the CDR3 is 16 residues. The CDR3 bases are TGTGCCAGCAGTTACTCGTTTGACGGAGGACCCTACGAGCAGTACTTC. It encodes CASSYSFDGGPYEQYF.

The V and J genes are TRBV4-1 and TRBJ1-4; a weak D match, TRBD1 (5 bases). The CDR3 is 16 amino acids. V lost 1 base, J lost 5 bases, and 14 bases lay in between. Germline CDR1 is MGHRA and CDR2 is YSYEKL. The CDR3 nucleotides are TGCGCCAGCAGCCAAGTGGTTGGGGCTTCAAATGAAAAACTGTTTTTT. Residues: CASSQVVGASNEKLFF.

The chain employs TRBV4-1 and TRBJ2-3; 11 bases are shared with TRBD2. Unmatched junction bases numbered 14, after V lost 5 bases and J lost 1 base. Per germline, CDR1 MGHRA and CDR2 YSYEKL. The CDR3 is 19 residues long. The CDR3, as DNA: TGCGCCAGCAGCTTACTGACTAGCGGGGCGGCTGAGGGCACAGATACGCAGTATTTT. Its protein is CASSLLTSGAAEGTDTQYF.

The V and J genes are TRBV29-1 and TRBJ2-7; D may be TRBD1 or TRBD2 (5 bases each). Germline V gene lookup returns CDR1 SQVTM and CDR2 ANQGSEA. Trimming stripped 6 bases from V and 0 bases from J, with 12 bases between. This CDR3 comprises 13 residues. The CDR3 DNA reads as TGCAGCGTGTTCCCGGGGCCCTCCTACGAGCAGTACTTC. It is translated as CSVFPGPSYEQYF.

The rearrangement joins TRBV6-1 to TRBJ1-2; D is possibly TRBD1 (5 bases). V shed 5 bases and J shed 8 bases, with 27 bases lying between them. The germline V gene encodes CDR1 MNHNS and CDR2 SASEGT. This CDR3 contains 17 residues. The CDR3 DNA sequence: TGTGCCAGCAGTCCCTACCCAGAGACAGCCGCCATCAACGGCTACACCTTC. This encodes CASSPYPETAAINGYTF.

This clonotype was observed a few times. The gene calls are TRBV2 and TRBJ1-6; TRBD1 matches at 9 bases. Germline V gives CDR1 SNHLY, CDR2 FYNNEI. The CDR3 has 15 amino acids. Trimming removed 6 bases from V and 8 bases from J; junction bases left unmatched: 8. In DNA form, the CDR3 reads TGTGCCAGCAGATTAACAGGGGGCATTTATTCACCCCTCCACTTT. It yields the protein CASRLTGGIYSPLHF. Variable domain in full (rest from reference TRBV2 and TRBJ1-6): EPEVTQTPSHQVTQMGQEVILRCVPISNHLYFYWYRQILGQKVEFLVSFYNNEISEKSEIFDDQFSVERPDGSNFTLKIRSTKLEDSAMYFCASRLTGGIYSPLHFGNGTRLTVT.

The chain uses TRBV6-1 and TRBJ1-2; 7 nucleotides line up with TRBD1. In germline, CDR1 is MNHNS, CDR2 SASEGT. The CDR3 is 13 residues long. Trimming cost V 3 bases and J 8 bases; bases outside gene matches: 6. The CDR3 is CASSDTGAGGYTF. The CDR3, as DNA: TGTGCCAGCAGTGATACAGGGGCGGGCGGCTACACCTTC.

The CDR3 spells CSAGRERGQPQHF. CDR3 nucleotides: TGCAGTGCCGGTAGGGAACGAGGTCAGCCCCAGCATTTT. This rearrangement joins TRBV20-1 to TRBJ2-3; D gene uncertain. Judging by the DNA end, TRBJ1-5 fits better; the J call may be wrong. CDR1 and CDR2 (germline): DFQATT, SNEGSKA (reference sequence). The CDR3 is 13 residues long.